The entry below gives a single T cell receptor (beta chain) sequence along with its context. No antigen is known for it. Profiling relied on immunoSEQ multiplex PCR, and the TCRdb table lists in-frame clones only, not all of them. The data show roughly 62,000 clones, roughly 88% seen once. The data were taken from a study of OX40 agonist ivuxolimab in advanced cancers. Study-wide results and limits: Average numbers of expanded clones were greater in CD8+ T cells than in CD4+.

The CDR3 extends over 14 amino acids. Per germline, CDR1 MRHNA and CDR2 SNTAGT. The V and J ends lost 6 bases and 8 bases, in that order; junction bases with no gene match: 10. The genes are TRBV6-4 and TRBJ2-1, with TRBD1 identical over 7 bases. This TCR was sampled from an adult with an advanced solid tumor such as melanoma, head and neck, liver or kidney cancer. The sequenced sample was CD4+ or CD8+ T cells sorted from blood, obtained in a trial of the OX40 agonist ivuxolimab. CDR3 DNA: TGTGCCAGCAGCCCCCGGACAGGTATCGATGAGCAGTTCTTC. Translated, it gives CASSPRTGIDEQFF.